The 17 T cell receptor beta chains presented below share a single source sample, sequenced in a study of OX40 agonist ivuxolimab in advanced cancers. The protocol was immunoSEQ multiplex PCR, while the TCRdb copy is restricted to in-frame clones and leaves out a portion. Of tens of thousands of clones in the sample, approximately 90% were seen once. The sequenced sample was CD4+ or CD8+ T cells sorted from blood, obtained in a trial of the OX40 agonist ivuxolimab. Receptors were obtained from an adult with an advanced solid tumor such as melanoma, head and neck, liver or kidney cancer.

This clone turned up a few times. The chain carries TRBV6-6 and TRBJ2-2; TRBD2 aligns across 7 bases. CDR1 is MNHNY, CDR2 SVGAGI, per germline (reference sequence). CDR3 size: 16 residues. The V segment lost 4 bases and the J segment 4 bases; nucleotides outside the gene matches: 9. The CDR3 is CASSFPGGAGTGELFF. The CDR3 DNA sequence: TGTGCCAGCAGTTTTCCGGGAGGAGCGGGCACCGGGGAGCTGTTTTTT.

The CDR3 DNA sequence: TGTGCCAGCAGCCAAGGACAGGGTGAAACGGAGACCCAGTACTTC. This gives the protein CASSQGQGETETQYF. The rearrangement joins TRBV11-3 to TRBJ2-5; 8 nucleotides agree with TRBD1. The CDR3 extends over 15 amino acids. Trimming at V came to 5 bases and at J to 5 bases, leaving 10 bases not matched to a gene. Germline CDR1 reads SGHNT; CDR2 reads YENEEA.

This clone was counted a few times. The chain links TRBV20-1 to TRBJ2-2, with D perhaps matching TRBD1 or TRBD2 (5 bases each). The ends were cut back, 5 bases at V and 6 bases at J, with 7 bases in the middle. Germline assignment: CDR1 DFQATT and CDR2 SNEGSKA (reference sequence). The CDR3 is 11 residues long. CDR3 bases: TGCAGTGCTGAGGGACCCGGGGAGCTGTTTTTT. Amino acids: CSAEGPGELFF.

The chain combines TRBV30 with TRBJ2-5; D is unclear. The CDR3 sequence is 13 residues long. V lost 0 bases and J lost 2, with 7 bases in between. Looked up from germline, CDR1 is GTSNPN and CDR2 is SVGIG (reference sequence). The CDR3 sequence is CAWSVSFQETQYF. The CDR3 nucleotides read TGTGCCTGGAGTGTCTCTTTTCAAGAGACCCAGTACTTC.

The rearrangement uses TRBV4-1 and TRBJ2-2, with unresolved D. Germline CDR1 reads MGHRA; CDR2 reads YSYEKL. The CDR3 covers 16 residues. Trimming pared 1 base from V and 0 bases from J, leaving 9 bases between. CDR3 region: CASSQVPSSNTGELFF. The CDR3 DNA reads TGCGCCAGCAGCCAAGTCCCCTCATCGAACACCGGGGAGCTGTTTTTT.

The rearrangement links TRBV5-5 to TRBJ2-3; 8 bases align to TRBD2. This CDR3 is built from 16 residues. The V gene end was trimmed by 2 bases and the J gene end by 1 base; junction bases not matched to a gene: 6. Germline V CDR1 and CDR2: SGHKS, YYEKEE (reference sequence). In DNA, the CDR3 is TGTGCCAGCAGCTTTCGCGGGGGGCTGGGCACAGATACGCAGTATTTT. Protein sequence: CASSFRGGLGTDTQYF. The full variable domain, with the rest looked up from reference TRBV5-5 and TRBJ2-3, is DAGVTQSPTHLIKTRGQQVTLRCSPISGHKSVSWYQQVLGQGPQFIFQYYEKEERGRGNFPDRFSARQFPNYSSELNVNALLLGDSALYLCASSFRGGLGTDTQYFGPGTRLTVL.

This chain links TRBV11-3 with TRBJ2-3, with 12 positions matching TRBD2. Germline V lookup: CDR1 SGHNT, CDR2 YENEEA. This CDR3 region has 18 residues. The V gene end was trimmed by 5 bases and the J gene end by 7 bases; junction bases not matched to a gene: 16. The CDR3 protein is CASSPRAGLAGPGNTQYF. The CDR3, as DNA: TGTGCCAGCAGCCCACGGGCGGGACTAGCGGGCCCCGGGAATACGCAGTATTTT. The complete variable domain, with remaining parts taken from reference TRBV11-3 and TRBJ2-3, reads EAGVVQSPRYKIIEKKQPVAFWCNPISGHNTLYWYLQNLGQGPELLIRYENEEAVDDSQLPKDRFSAERLKGVDSTLKIQPAELGDSAVYLCASSPRAGLAGPGNTQYFGPGTRLTVL.

The chain carries TRBV7-8 and TRBJ1-1; D uncertain. With 1 base removed from V and 0 bases from J, the gap between germline ends came to 9 bases. This CDR3 has 15 residues. The germline gives CDR1 SGHVS, CDR2 FQNEAQ. CDR3 loop: CASSLVGIMNTEAFF. The CDR3 DNA reads TGTGCCAGCAGCTTAGTGGGGATAATGAACACTGAAGCTTTCTTT.

The V call is TRBV30, the J call TRBJ1-1, with 11 bases matching TRBD1. V was clipped by 2 bases and J by 2 bases; unmatched bases: 10. The germline V gene encodes CDR1 GTSNPN and CDR2 SVGIG (reference sequence). The length of the CDR3 is 17 residues. The CDR3 DNA sequence: TGTGCCTGGAGTTGGGGACAGGGGGTTTGGGAAAACACTGAAGCTTTCTTT. Its protein is CAWSWGQGVWENTEAFF.

The J gene is TRBJ2-5, the V gene TRBV7-9; 10 bases are shared with TRBD2. V shed 2 bases and J 5 bases; nucleotides not matched to a gene: 8. The CDR3 sequence is 16 residues long. Germline-derived CDR1 and CDR2 are SEHNR and FQNEAQ (reference sequence). The CDR3 nucleotides read TGTGCCAGCAGCTTATGGGTTAGCGGGAGGTTGGAGACCCAGTACTTC. Residues: CASSLWVSGRLETQYF.

J is TRBJ2-7 and V is TRBV14; either TRBD1 or TRBD2 may fit D (5 bases each). This CDR3 contains 13 residues. CDR1 is SGHDN and CDR2 is FVKESK in the germline V gene. V lost 4 bases to trimming and J lost 5 bases, with 12 bases between them. In nucleotides, the CDR3 is TGTGCCAGCAGCCCTGACCTGGGGGACGAGCAGTACTTC. As protein: CASSPDLGDEQYF.

The chain links TRBV2 to TRBJ2-7; TRBD1 matches at 9 bases. Germline CDR1 and CDR2: SNHLY and FYNNEI. The CDR3 has 13 amino acids. The ends lost 9 bases at V and 5 bases at J; junction bases unmatched: 8. CDR3 in DNA: TGTGCCAGTGGGACAGGGAGGACGGACGAGCAGTACTTC. The encoded protein is CASGTGRTDEQYF.

The V gene is TRBV7-6, the J gene TRBJ2-1, with TRBD2 matching 13 bases. Germline values: CDR1 SGHVS, CDR2 FNYEAQ. V lost 5 bases, J lost 6 bases, and 7 bases stayed unmatched. The CDR3 totals 16 residues. CDR3 DNA sequence: TGTGCCAGCAGCCTCTCCGGGACTAGCGGGACCAATGAGCAGTTCTTC. It encodes CASSLSGTSGTNEQFF.

The gene calls are TRBV30 and TRBJ2-7; the D is unclear. Trimming removed 0 bases at V and 2 bases at J, with 8 bases between. Germline CDR1 reads GTSNPN; CDR2 reads SVGIG (reference sequence). The CDR3 is 13 residues long. In DNA form, the CDR3 reads TGTGCCTGGAGTGTCCAACAAACCTACGAGCAGTACTTC. Its translation: CAWSVQQTYEQYF. The whole variable domain, filled in from reference TRBV30 and TRBJ2-7, reads SQTIHQWPATLVQPVGSPLSLECTVEGTSNPNLYWYRQAAGRGLQLLFYSVGIGQISSEVPQNLSASRPQDRQFILSSKKLLLSDSGFYLCAWSVQQTYEQYFGPGTRLTVT.

CDR3 bases: TGTGCCAGCTCTCGGGACAACCTCTACGAGCAGTACTTC. It translates to CASSRDNLYEQYF. This chain uses TRBV2 with TRBJ2-7; maybe TRBD1 (6 bases). The germline CDR1 and CDR2 sequences are SNHLY and FYNNEI. This CDR3 contains 13 residues. Trimming took 8 bases from V and 3 from J, leaving 14 bases between them.

The genes are TRBV21-1 and TRBJ2-5; the table's D call, TRBD2, was not checked against the DNA. TRBV21-1 is shown as a pseudogene. The CDR3 has 13 amino acids. The CDR3 loop reads CASRNRDQETQYF. The DNA of the CDR3 is TGTGCCAGCAGAAACCGGGACCAAGAGACCCAGTACTTC.

The chain couples TRBV9 to TRBJ2-1; 11 bases align to TRBD2. J lost 5 bases, V lost 3 bases, and 1 base had no gene match. The CDR3 contains 14 residues. Germline CDR1 and CDR2: SGDLS and YYNGEE. The CDR3 DNA is TGTGCCAGCAGCGCGGGACTAGCGGACAATGAGCAGTTCTTC. The encoded protein is CASSAGLADNEQFF.